The table lists the clone carrying this T cell receptor beta chain with many counts. This entry comes from a study of early T cells in non-severe SARS-CoV-2 infection. From the 5' RACE reads, TCRdb called clonotypes with MiXCR, one entry per CDR3 protein. The sample records tens of thousands of distinct CDR3 sequences, less than 11% being singletons. The ends were cut back, 1 base at V and 7 bases at J, with 11 bases in the middle. This CDR3 comprises 14 residues. Germline assignment: CDR1 LGHNT and CDR2 FRNRAP. The rearrangement joins TRBV12-5 to TRBJ1-5, with D perhaps TRBD1 (5 bases). The receptor's source is an adult who was a healthcare worker with PCR-confirmed SARS-CoV-2 infection or an uninfected control (not recorded which). Sequencing was performed on whole blood. CDR3 in amino acids: CASGLGDGGQPQHF. CDR3 DNA sequence: TGTGCTAGTGGTTTGGGGGACGGCGGGCAGCCCCAGCATTTT. The variable domain in full, completed from reference TRBV12-5 and TRBJ1-5, reads DARVTQTPRHKVTEMGQEVTMRCQPILGHNTVFWYRQTMMQGLELLAYFRNRAPLDDSGMPKDRFSAEMPDATLATLKIQPSEPRDSAVYFCASGLGDGGQPQHFGDGTRLSIL.